This TCR beta chain was identified in a study of blood T cell repertoires in COVID-19. Study in general: Sites across the United States, Italy and Spain contributed samples from acute and convalescent COVID-19. T cells, B-cell-depleted T cells, or PBMCs supplied cDNA or gDNA.

Per the original methods: Amplification from reference gene primers served as the basis for estimated nucleated cell counts. TCRdb's copy holds only in-frame clones and misses some; the assay was immunoSEQ multiplex PCR. For V, J and clone size, that table is used; D and trimming come from the DNA. The sample has around 200,000 clones, around four fifths seen once. V lost 6 bases to trimming and J lost 5 bases, with 16 bases between them. This CDR3 comprises 14 residues. Germline lookup yields CDR1 MNHEY and CDR2 SVGAGI. The TCR originated in a woman at least 80 years old with active or convalescent COVID-19. The sample comprised peripheral blood. This chain connects TRBV6-5 to TRBJ1-2, with a weak D call TRBD1 (5 bases). CDR3 DNA: TGTGCCAGCAGAAGAGACAGTCTTCGGTATGGCTACACCTTC. Protein product: CASRRDSLRYGYTF.